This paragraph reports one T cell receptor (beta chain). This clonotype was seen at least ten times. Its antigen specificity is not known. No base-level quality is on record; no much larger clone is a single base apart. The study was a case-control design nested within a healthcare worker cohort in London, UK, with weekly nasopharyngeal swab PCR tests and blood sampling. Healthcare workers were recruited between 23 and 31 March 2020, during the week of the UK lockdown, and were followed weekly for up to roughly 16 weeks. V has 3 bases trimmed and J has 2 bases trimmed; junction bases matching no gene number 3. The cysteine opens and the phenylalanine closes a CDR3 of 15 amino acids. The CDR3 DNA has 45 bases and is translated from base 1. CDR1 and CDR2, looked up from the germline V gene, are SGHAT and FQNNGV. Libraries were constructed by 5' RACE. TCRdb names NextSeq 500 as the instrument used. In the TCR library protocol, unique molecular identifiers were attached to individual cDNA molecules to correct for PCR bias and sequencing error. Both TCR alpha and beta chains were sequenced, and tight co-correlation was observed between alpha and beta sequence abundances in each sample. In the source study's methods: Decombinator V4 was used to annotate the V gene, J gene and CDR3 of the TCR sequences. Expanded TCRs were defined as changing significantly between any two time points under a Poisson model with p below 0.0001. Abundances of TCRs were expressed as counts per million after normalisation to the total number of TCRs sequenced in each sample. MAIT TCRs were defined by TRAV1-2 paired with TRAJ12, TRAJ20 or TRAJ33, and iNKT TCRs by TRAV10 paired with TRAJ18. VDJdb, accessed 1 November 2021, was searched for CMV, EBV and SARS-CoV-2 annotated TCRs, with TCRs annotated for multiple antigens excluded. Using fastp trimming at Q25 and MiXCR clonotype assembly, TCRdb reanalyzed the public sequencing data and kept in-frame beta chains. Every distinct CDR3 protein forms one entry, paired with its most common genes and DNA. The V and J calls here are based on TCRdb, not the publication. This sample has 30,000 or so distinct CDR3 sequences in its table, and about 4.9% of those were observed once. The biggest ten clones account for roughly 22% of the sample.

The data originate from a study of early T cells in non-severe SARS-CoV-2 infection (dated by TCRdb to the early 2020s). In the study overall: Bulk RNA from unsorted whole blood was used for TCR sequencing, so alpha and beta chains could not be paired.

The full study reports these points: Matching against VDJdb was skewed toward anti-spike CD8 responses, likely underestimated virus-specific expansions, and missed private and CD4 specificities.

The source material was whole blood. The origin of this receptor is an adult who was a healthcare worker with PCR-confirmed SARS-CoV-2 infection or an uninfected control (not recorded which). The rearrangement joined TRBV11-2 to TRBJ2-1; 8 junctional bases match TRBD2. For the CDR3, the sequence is CASSLIGGAYNEQFF. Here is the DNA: TGTGCCAGCAGCTTGATCGGGGGGGCCTACAATGAGCAGTTCTTC.